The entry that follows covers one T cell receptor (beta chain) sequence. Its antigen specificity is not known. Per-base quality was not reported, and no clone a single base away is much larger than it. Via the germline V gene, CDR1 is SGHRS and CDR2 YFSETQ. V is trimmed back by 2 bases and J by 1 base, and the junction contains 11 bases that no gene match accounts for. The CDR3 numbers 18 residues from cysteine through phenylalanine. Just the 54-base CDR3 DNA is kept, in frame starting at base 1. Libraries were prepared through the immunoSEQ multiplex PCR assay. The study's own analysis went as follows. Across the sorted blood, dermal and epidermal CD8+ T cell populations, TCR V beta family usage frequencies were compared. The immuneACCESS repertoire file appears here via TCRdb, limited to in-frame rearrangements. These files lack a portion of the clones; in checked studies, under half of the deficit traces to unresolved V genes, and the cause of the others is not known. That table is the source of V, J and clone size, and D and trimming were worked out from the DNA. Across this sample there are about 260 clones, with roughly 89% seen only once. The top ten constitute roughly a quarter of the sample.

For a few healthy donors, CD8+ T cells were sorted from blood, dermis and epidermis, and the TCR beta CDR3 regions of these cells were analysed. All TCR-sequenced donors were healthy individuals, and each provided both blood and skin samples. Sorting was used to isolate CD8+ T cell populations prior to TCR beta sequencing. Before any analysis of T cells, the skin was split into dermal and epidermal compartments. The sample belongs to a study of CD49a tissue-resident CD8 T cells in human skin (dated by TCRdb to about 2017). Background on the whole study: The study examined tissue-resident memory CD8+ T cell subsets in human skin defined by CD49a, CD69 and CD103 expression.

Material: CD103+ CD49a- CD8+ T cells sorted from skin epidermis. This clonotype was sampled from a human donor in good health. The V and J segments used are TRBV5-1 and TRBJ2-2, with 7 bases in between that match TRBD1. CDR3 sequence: CASSFFSGQLMNTGELFF. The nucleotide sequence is TGCGCCAGCAGCTTTTTTTCGGGACAGCTGATGAACACCGGGGAGCTGTTTTTT.